This entry lists 9 T cell receptor beta chains sequenced from one sample in a study of shared clonotypes between healthy human individuals. Using immunoSEQ multiplex PCR, the repertoire was profiled, and TCRdb retains in-frame clones only, with some absent. The sample shows approximately 940,000 clones, approximately 76% of them seen only once. Sequencing used memory CD4+ T cells sorted from blood. Subset meaning: CD45RA-negative fraction. These receptors all come from a man aged 18 to 30 in good health.

The chain has TRBV5-4 and TRBJ2-1; 11 bases align to TRBD2. This CDR3 contains 17 residues. V lost 4 bases, J lost 9 bases, and 15 bases stayed unmatched. Germline values: CDR1 SGHNT, CDR2 YYREEE (reference sequence). The chain's CDR3 is CASSRLTSGDTYGEQFF. The CDR3 nucleotides read TGTGCCAGCAGCAGATTGACTAGCGGGGATACCTACGGTGAGCAGTTCTTC. Complete variable domain (other parts from reference TRBV5-4 and TRBJ2-1): ETGVTQSPTHLIKTRGQQVTLRCSSQSGHNTVSWYQQALGQGPQFIFQYYREEENGRGNFPPRFSGLQFPNYSSELNVNALELDDSALYLCASSRLTSGDTYGEQFFGPGTRLTVL.

The chain joins TRBV5-6 to TRBJ1-5; D might be TRBD1 (5 bases). There are 13 residues in the CDR3. Deletions cut 0 bases from V and 7 bases from J, with 8 bases between. Germline V gene data show CDR1 as SGHDT and CDR2 as YYEEEE. This CDR3 reads CASSLDRTQPQHF. CDR3 nucleotide sequence: TGTGCCAGCAGCTTGGACAGGACCCAGCCCCAGCATTTT.

The chain couples TRBV4-1 to TRBJ1-6, with TRBD1 matching 7 bases. The J segment lost 5 bases and the V segment lost 1 base, leaving 5 bases of the junction unmatched. This CDR3 contains 16 residues. CDR1 and CDR2 from the germline V gene are MGHRA and YSYEKL. CDR3 DNA sequence: TGCGCCAGCAGCCAAGGATGGGGGACAGATAATTCACCCCTCCACTTT. It specifies CASSQGWGTDNSPLHF.

The gene calls are TRBV2 and TRBJ2-1, with 7 bases aligning to TRBD2. The V and J ends lost 3 bases and 10 bases, in that order; junction bases with no gene match: 9. This CDR3 is built from 14 residues. Germline CDR1 is SNHLY and CDR2 is FYNNEI. In DNA form, the CDR3 reads TGTGCCAGCAGTGAGATAATTGCGGGAGAGGAGCAGTTCTTC. Translating gives CASSEIIAGEEQFF.

The table lists this clone with a few counts. This rearrangement joins TRBV6-1 to TRBJ2-5, with D maybe TRBD2 (6 bases). With 7 bases removed from V and 1 base from J, the gap between germline ends came to 16 bases. The CDR3 consists of 15 residues. Germline assignment: CDR1 MNHNS and CDR2 SASEGT. CDR3 amino acids: CASIPGVVGQETQYF. The CDR3 DNA reads TGTGCCAGCATTCCGGGGGTAGTAGGCCAAGAGACCCAGTACTTC.

The rearrangement uses TRBV7-9 and TRBJ1-1; TRBD1 agrees at 8 bases. V lost 5 bases and J lost 4; bases outside the gene matches: 6. The CDR3 loop spans 14 amino acids. The germline V gene has CDR1 SEHNR and CDR2 FQNEAQ (reference sequence). This CDR3 reads CASSRQGFATEAFF. The CDR3 nucleotides read TGTGCCAGCAGCCGACAGGGGTTCGCCACTGAAGCTTTCTTT.

The V call is TRBV11-2, the J call TRBJ1-1; TRBD1 agrees at 7 bases. CDR1 is SGHAT and CDR2 is FQNNGV in the germline V gene. The CDR3 has 15 amino acids. The J segment lost 2 bases and the V segment lost 5 bases, leaving 8 bases of the junction unmatched. CDR3 nucleotides: TGTGCCAGCAGCACCCAGGGGGGCCTAAACACTGAAGCTTTCTTT. Its translation: CASSTQGGLNTEAFF.

The chain combines TRBV2 with TRBJ1-2; D may be TRBD1 (5 bases). The CDR3 is made up of 15 amino acids. Between the trimmed V and J ends, which lost 6 bases and 0 bases, there was a span of 14 bases. Germline V CDR1 and CDR2: SNHLY, FYNNEI. The chain's CDR3 is CASRRNWGANYGYTF. DNA of the CDR3: TGTGCCAGCAGGAGGAATTGGGGGGCTAACTATGGCTACACCTTC.

Details on this clone: This clone may be a read error of a much larger clone one base away. This chain links TRBV7-6 with TRBJ2-2; D gene unclear. The CDR3 extends over 14 amino acids. Germline V gene sequence: CDR1 SGHVS, CDR2 FNYEAQ. Deletions cut 1 base from V and 1 base from J, with 4 bases between. The CDR3 nucleotides are TGTGCCAGCAGCTTAGGCGAGAACACCGGGGAGCTGTTTTTT. It specifies CASSLGENTGELFF.